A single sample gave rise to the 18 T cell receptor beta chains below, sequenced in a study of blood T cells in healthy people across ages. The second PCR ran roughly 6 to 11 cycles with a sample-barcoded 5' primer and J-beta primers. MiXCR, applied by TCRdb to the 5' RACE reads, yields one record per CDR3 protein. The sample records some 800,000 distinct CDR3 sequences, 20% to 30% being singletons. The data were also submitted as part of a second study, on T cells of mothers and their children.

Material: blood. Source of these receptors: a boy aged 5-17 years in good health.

In DNA form, the CDR3 reads TGCGCCAGCAGCAAAGCGACCGGGACAGCGAACACTGAAGCTTTCTTT. Protein product: CASSKATGTANTEAFF. This chain links TRBV4-1 with TRBJ1-1; the match to TRBD1 covers 7 bases. Germline-derived CDR1 and CDR2 are MGHRA and YSYEKL. The CDR3 runs 16 residues. Losses at the gene ends were 5 bases for V and 1 base for J; bases not matched to a gene: 10.

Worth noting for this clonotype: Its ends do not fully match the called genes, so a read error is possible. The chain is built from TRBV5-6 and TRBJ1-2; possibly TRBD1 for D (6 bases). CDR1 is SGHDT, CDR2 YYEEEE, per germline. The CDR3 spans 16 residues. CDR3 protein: CASSPDSGRRNFGYTF. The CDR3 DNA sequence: TGTGCCAGCAGCCCGGACAGCGGAAGACGAAACTTTGGCTACACCTTC. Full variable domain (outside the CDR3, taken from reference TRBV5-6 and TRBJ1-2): DAGVTQSPTHLIKTRGQQVTLRCSPKSGHDTVSWYQQALGQGPQFIFQYYEEEERQRGNFPDRFSGHQFPNYSSELNVNALLLGDSALYLCASSPDSGRRNFGYTFGSGTRLTVV.

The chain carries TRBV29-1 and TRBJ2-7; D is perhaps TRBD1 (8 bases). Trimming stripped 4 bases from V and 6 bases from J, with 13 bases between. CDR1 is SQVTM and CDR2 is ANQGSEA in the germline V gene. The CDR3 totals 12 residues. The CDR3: CSVATGEGEQYF. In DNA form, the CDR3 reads TGCAGCGTTGCGACAGGGGAGGGCGAGCAGTACTTC.

The CDR3 loop is CASSGQRGGYTF. In DNA form, the CDR3 reads TGTGCCAGCAGCGGACAGAGGGGCGGCTACACCTTC. The genes are TRBV6-2 or TRBV6-3 and TRBJ1-2; perhaps TRBD1 as D (6 bases). Per the germline V gene, CDR1 is MNHEY and CDR2 is SVGEGT. V was cut by 6 bases and J by 8 bases, with 13 bases left in between. The CDR3 has 12 amino acids.

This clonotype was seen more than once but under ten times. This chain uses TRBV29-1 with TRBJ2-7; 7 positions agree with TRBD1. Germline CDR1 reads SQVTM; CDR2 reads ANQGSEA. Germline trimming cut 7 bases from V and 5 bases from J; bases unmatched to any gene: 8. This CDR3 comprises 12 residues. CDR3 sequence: CSAGQERHEQYF. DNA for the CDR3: TGCAGCGCTGGACAGGAGAGGCACGAGCAGTACTTC.

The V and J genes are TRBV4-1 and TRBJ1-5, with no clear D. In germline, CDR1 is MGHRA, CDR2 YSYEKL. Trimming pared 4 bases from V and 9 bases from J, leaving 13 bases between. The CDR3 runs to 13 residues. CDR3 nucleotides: TGCGCCAGCAGCCTCGACTGGGATCGGCCCCAGCATTTT. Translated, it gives CASSLDWDRPQHF.

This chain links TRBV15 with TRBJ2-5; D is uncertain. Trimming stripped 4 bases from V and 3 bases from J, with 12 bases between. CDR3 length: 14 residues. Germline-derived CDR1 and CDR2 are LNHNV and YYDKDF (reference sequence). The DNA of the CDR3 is TGTGCCACCAGCACTGGGCCGGCAGAAGAGACCCAGTACTTC. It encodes CATSTGPAEETQYF.

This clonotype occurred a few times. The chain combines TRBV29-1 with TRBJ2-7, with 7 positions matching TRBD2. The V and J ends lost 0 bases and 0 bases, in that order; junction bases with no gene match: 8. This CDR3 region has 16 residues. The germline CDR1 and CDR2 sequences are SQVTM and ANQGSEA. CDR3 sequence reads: CSVEDPSSGPSYEQYF. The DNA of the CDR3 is TGCAGCGTTGAAGATCCCAGTAGCGGGCCCTCCTACGAGCAGTACTTC.

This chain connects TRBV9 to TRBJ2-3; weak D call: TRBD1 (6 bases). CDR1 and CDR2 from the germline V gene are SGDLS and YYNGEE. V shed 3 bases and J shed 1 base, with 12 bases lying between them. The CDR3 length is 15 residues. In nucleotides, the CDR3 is TGTGCCAGCAGCGACCAGGGGAAAGGCACAGATACGCAGTATTTT. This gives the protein CASSDQGKGTDTQYF.

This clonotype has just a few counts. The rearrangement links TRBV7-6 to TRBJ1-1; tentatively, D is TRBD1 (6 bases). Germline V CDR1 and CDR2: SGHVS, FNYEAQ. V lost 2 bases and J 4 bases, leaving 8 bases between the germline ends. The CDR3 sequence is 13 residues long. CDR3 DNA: TGTGCCAGCAGCTTATGGGGGCCCACTGAAGCTTTCTTT. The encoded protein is CASSLWGPTEAFF.

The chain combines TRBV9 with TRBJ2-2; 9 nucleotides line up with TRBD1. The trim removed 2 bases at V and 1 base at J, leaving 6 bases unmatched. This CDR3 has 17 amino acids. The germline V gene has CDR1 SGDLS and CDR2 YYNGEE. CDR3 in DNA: TGTGCCAGCAGCGTCAACCGGGACAGGGAGAACACCGGGGAGCTGTTTTTT. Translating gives CASSVNRDRENTGELFF.

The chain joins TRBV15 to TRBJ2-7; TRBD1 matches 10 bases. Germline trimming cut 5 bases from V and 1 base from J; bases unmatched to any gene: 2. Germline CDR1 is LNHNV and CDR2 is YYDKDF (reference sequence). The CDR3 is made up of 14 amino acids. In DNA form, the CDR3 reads TGTGCCACCAGCGGACAGGGGGGTTCCTACGAGCAGTACTTC. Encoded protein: CATSGQGGSYEQYF.

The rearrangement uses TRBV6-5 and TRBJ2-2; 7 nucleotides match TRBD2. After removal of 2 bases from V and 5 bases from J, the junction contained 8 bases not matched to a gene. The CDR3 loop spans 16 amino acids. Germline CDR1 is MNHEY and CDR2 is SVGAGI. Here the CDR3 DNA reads TGTGCCAGCAGTTACAAAGCGGGATGGGGTACCGGGGAGCTGTTTTTT. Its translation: CASSYKAGWGTGELFF.

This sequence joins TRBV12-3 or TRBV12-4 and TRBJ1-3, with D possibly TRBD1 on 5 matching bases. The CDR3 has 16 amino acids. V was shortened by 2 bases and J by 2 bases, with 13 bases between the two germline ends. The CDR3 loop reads CASSLLSGRAGNTIYF. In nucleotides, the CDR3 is TGTGCCAGCAGTTTACTGTCCGGCAGGGCTGGAAACACCATATATTTT.

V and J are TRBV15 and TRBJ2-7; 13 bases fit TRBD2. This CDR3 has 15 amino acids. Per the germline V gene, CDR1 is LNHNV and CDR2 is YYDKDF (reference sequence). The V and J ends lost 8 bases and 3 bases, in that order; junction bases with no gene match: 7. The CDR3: CATSTSGGGYYEQYF. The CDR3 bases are TGTGCCACCTCAACTAGCGGGGGGGGATACTACGAGCAGTACTTC.

This chain's CDR3 is CSAKGGASGRPYEQYF. The CDR3 region has the DNA TGCAGTGCTAAGGGGGGAGCCTCAGGGAGGCCCTACGAGCAGTACTTC. This chain uses TRBV20-1 with TRBJ2-7; possibly TRBD1 or TRBD2 for D (6 bases each). This CDR3 region has 16 residues. V shed 4 bases and J shed 2 bases, with 21 bases lying between them. Germline loops: CDR1 DFQATT, CDR2 SNEGSKA (reference sequence).

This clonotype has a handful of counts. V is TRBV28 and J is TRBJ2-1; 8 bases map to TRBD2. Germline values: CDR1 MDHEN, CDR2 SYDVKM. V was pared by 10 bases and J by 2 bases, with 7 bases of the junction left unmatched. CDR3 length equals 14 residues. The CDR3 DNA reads TGTGCCACCACCCAAGCGGGGGCCTACAATGAGCAGTTCTTC. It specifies CATTQAGAYNEQFF.

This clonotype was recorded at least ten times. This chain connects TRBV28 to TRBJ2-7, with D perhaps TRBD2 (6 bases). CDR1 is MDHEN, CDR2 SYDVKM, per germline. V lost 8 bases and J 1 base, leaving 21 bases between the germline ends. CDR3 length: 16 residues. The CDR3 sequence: CASVGASAGRSYEQYF. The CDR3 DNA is TGTGCCAGCGTTGGAGCGTCGGCGGGACGGTCCTACGAGCAGTACTTC.